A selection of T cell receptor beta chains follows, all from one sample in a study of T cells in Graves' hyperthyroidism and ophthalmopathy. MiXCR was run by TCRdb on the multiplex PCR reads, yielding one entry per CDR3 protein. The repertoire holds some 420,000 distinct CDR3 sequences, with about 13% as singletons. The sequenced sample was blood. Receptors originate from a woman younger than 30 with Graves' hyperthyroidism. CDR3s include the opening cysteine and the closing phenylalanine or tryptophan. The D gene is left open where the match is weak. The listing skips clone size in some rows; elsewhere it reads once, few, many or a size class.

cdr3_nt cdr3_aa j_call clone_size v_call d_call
TGCAGTGCAAACACCCCGGGACGGTATTACGAGCAGTACTTC CSANTPGRYYEQYF TRBJ2-7 many TRBV20-1 .
TGTGCCAGCACCAAAATCCCTCAGGGGTATGGCACTGAAGCTTTCTTT CASTKIPQGYGTEAFF TRBJ1-1 many TRBV27 .
TGTGCCACGGGGACTAGCGGGGATGGGCCAGATACGCAGTATTTT CATGTSGDGPDTQYF TRBJ2-3 many TRBV24-1 TRBD2
TGCAGTGCTGCCCTTACAGGGGGCACTGAAGCTTTCTTT CSAALTGGTEAFF TRBJ1-1 many TRBV20-1 TRBD1
TGTGCCAGCAGCCCCACAGGGGGCGAATATGGCTACACCTTC CASSPTGGEYGYTF TRBJ1-2 . TRBV6-2/TRBV6-3 TRBD1
TGTGCCAGCAGCTTAGTTGACAGGGTCGCAGATACGCAGTATTTT CASSLVDRVADTQYF TRBJ2-3 many TRBV11-2 TRBD1
TGCAGTGCCCGGACGGTCGCTAGCACAGATACGCAGTATTTT CSARTVASTDTQYF TRBJ2-3 many TRBV20-1 .
TGCGCCAGCAGCTTGGCGACCAGCACAGATACGCAGTATTTT CASSLATSTDTQYF TRBJ2-3 many TRBV5-1 .
TGCAGTGCTAGAGATGGGCAGGGTGGTGGAGATGAGCAGTTCTTC CSARDGQGGGDEQFF TRBJ2-1 few TRBV20-1 .
TGTGCCAGCGGCAGGGTGAGGGCTGAGAGGATGAACACTGAAGCTTTCTTT CASGRVRAERMNTEAFF TRBJ1-1 many TRBV27 .
TGTGCCAGCAGCTCGCACAACAGCTACGAGCAGTACTTC CASSSHNSYEQYF TRBJ2-7 . TRBV5-6 .
TGTGCCAGCAGTACCCGACAGTCGACTGGAAACACCATATATTTT CASSTRQSTGNTIYF TRBJ1-3 . TRBV28 .
TGTGCCAGCAGTTTAAGCATGGTGTCCGGGGACCTCTTCGGGACTAGCGGAACCACAGATACGCAGTATTTT CASSLSMVSGDLFGTSGTTDTQYF TRBJ2-3 . TRBV28 TRBD2
TGTGCCAGCAGCCCCGGGACAGGGCTCACTGAAGCTTTCTTT CASSPGTGLTEAFF TRBJ1-1 many TRBV13 TRBD1
TGTGCCAGCAGTTTACCACAGGGGACCGCCGCTAACTATGGCTACACCTTC CASSLPQGTAANYGYTF TRBJ1-2 many TRBV28 TRBD1
TGTGCCATCGGGCTCCAGGGAGGTAGAGATACGCAGTATTTT CAIGLQGGRDTQYF TRBJ2-3 . TRBV10-3 .
TGTGCCAGCAGTTTAGTTGGACCGGGACAGGGCGTTAGCAATCAGCCCCAGCATTTT CASSLVGPGQGVSNQPQHF TRBJ1-5 . TRBV28 TRBD1
TGCGCCAGCAGCCCAACGGGGGTTAACAACATTCAGTACTTC CASSPTGVNNIQYF TRBJ2-4 . TRBV5-1 .
TGTGCCAGCAGCAAATGGGGACAGCACAATGAGCAGTTCTTC CASSKWGQHNEQFF TRBJ2-1 many TRBV7-2 TRBD1
TGTGCCAGCAGTGAAAGGACAGGTGGAATCTACGAAAAACTGTTTTTT CASSERTGGIYEKLFF TRBJ1-4 many TRBV6-1 TRBD1
TGTGCCAGTAGTACACTAGCGGGAGTACGTACCGGGGAGCTGTTTTTT CASSTLAGVRTGELFF TRBJ2-2 few TRBV19 TRBD2
TGTGCCAGCAGCTACGGCAGCGGGGGGGAGACCCAGTACTTC CASSYGSGGETQYF TRBJ2-5 . TRBV5-5 TRBD2
TGCAGTGCTAGAGTAACAGCGGCCGGGGAGCTGTTTTTT CSARVTAAGELFF TRBJ2-2 . TRBV20-1 .
TGTGCCACCAGCGGAGTTTTGCCGGGACAGGGAAAGAGTAACTATGGCTACACCTTC CATSGVLPGQGKSNYGYTF TRBJ1-2 few TRBV15 TRBD1
TGTGCCAGCAGTCCGCTTTGGTTGCGGGCTAGCTCCTACAATGAGCAGCTCTTC CASSPLWLRASSYNEQLF TRBJ2-1 many TRBV28 .
TGCAGTGCTACCCCGGAGTGGGGGGGCAGAGACACTGAAGCTTTCTTT CSATPEWGGRDTEAFF TRBJ1-1 many TRBV20-1 .
TGTGCCAGCAGTGAAGGGCAGGGAGGGGAGACCCAGTACTTC CASSEGQGGETQYF TRBJ2-5 many TRBV6-1 TRBD2
TGCAGCGTTGAACTAGCGGCCTACAATGAGCAGTTCTTC CSVELAAYNEQFF TRBJ2-1 many TRBV29-1 TRBD2
TGTGCCAGCAGGGGACAGCTTAGCACAGATACGCAGTATTTT CASRGQLSTDTQYF TRBJ2-3 few TRBV2 TRBD1
TGCAGTGCCCCGAACGATCCGAATATCGGAGCCTACACCTTC CSAPNDPNIGAYTF TRBJ1-2 many TRBV20-1 .
TGTGCCAGCAGCTACCGGGCAGGGGGTGGCTACACCTTC CASSYRAGGGYTF TRBJ1-2 many TRBV28 TRBD1
TGCGCCAGCAGGTTGGGGACTTCGAGCACAGATACGCAGTATTTT CASRLGTSSTDTQYF TRBJ2-3 many TRBV5-1 .
TGTGCCTGTACTAGCGCCTACAATGAGCAGTTCTTC CACTSAYNEQFF TRBJ2-1 . TRBV27 TRBD2
TGCAGTGCTAGAGCGGGACTAGCGGGGGTCGAGCAGTACTTC CSARAGLAGVEQYF TRBJ2-7 few TRBV20-1 TRBD2
TGTGCCACAAGGGCCTTAGCGGGGAATAGGGGGGAGACCCAGTACTTC CATRALAGNRGETQYF TRBJ2-5 . TRBV27 TRBD2
TGTGCCAGCAGCCAAGTGGCTAGCGGGACCTACGAGCAGTACTTC CASSQVASGTYEQYF TRBJ2-7 many TRBV3-1 TRBD2
TGTGCCACCCCGGGACAGTCGGCTCGGGGCGGCTACACCTTC CATPGQSARGGYTF TRBJ1-2 many TRBV28 TRBD1
TGTGCCAGTAGTATGTCTTCGGGAGGCCCCCTAGGGGTGCATGAGCAGTTCTTC CASSMSSGGPLGVHEQFF TRBJ2-1 . TRBV19 TRBD2
TGTGCCAGTAACCCGGGGACGAACTATGGCTACACCTTC CASNPGTNYGYTF TRBJ1-2 . TRBV19 .
TGTGCCAGTAGTATAGAGGGATGGACTGAAGCTTTCTTT CASSIEGWTEAFF TRBJ1-1 . TRBV19 .
TGTGCCAGCAGCCAAAGGCCGGGACTAGCGGGAGGGAACTACGAGCAGTACTTC CASSQRPGLAGGNYEQYF TRBJ2-7 many TRBV3-1 TRBD2